What follows describes a single TCR beta chain. The data stem from a study of human T cells and chemical hapten exposure. Regarding time point: patch test 2, 6 weeks after DPC sensitization. The sample's treatment: therapeutic diphenylcyclopropenone sensitization with weekly scalp DPC. The V and J ends lost 2 bases and 1 base respectively, with 5 bases between them. In germline, CDR1 is MNHEY, CDR2 SVGEGT. The CDR3 length is 13 residues. Unique molecular identifiers were affixed to discrete cDNA molecules within the library. MiXCR, applied by TCRdb to the RACE reads, yields one record per CDR3 protein. The table includes about 400,000 distinct CDR3 sequences, roughly 6% detected once.

The sequence derives from a woman aged 18 to 35 with alopecia areata. Some clones in this sample may be carry-over from other donors' samples. The chain recombines TRBV6-2 or TRBV6-3 with TRBJ1-1; D remains ambiguous. The source material was whole blood, sampled in connection with sensitization to the hapten diphenylcyclopropenone (DPC). The CDR3 region is CASSYPSNTEAFF. The CDR3 DNA reads TGTGCCAGCAGTTACCCCTCGAACACTGAAGCTTTCTTT.